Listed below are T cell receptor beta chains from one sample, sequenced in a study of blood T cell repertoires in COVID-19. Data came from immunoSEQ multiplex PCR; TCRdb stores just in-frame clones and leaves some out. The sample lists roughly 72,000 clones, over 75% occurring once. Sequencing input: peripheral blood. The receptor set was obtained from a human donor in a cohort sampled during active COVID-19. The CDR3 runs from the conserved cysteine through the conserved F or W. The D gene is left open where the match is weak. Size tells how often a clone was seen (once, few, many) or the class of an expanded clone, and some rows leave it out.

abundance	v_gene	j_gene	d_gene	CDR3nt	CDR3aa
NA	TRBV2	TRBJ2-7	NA	TGTGCCAGCAAGGAGTTCTCGAGCTACGAGCAGTACTTC	CASKEFSSYEQYF
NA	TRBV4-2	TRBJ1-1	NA	TGTGCCAGCACGAGGACAGAATTAAACACTGAAGCTTTCTTT	CASTRTELNTEAFF
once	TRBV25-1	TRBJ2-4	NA	TGTGCCAGCAGTGAGGGAGGGGGACACATTCAGTACTTC	CASSEGGGHIQYF
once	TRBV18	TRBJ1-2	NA	TGTGCCAGCTCACCTGAGACAGGAGTTTATGGCTACACCTTC	CASSPETGVYGYTF
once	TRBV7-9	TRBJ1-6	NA	TGTGCCAGCAGCTTAGGGAGGGATAATTCACCCCTCCGCTTT	CASSLGRDNSPLRF
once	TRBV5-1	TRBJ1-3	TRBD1	TGCGCCAGCAGCCTTGGGACAGCGACACCTGGAAACACCATATATTTT	CASSLGTATPGNTIYF
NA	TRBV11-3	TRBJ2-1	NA	TGTGCCAGCAGCCAGATAGCGCGGTATAGGGATGAGCAGTTCTTC	CASSQIARYRDEQFF
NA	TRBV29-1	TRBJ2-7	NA	TGCAGACTCGCTAGGGGGATCGCCGAGCAGTACTTC	CRLARGIAEQYF
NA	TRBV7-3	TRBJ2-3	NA	TGTGCCAGCAGCTTTAGAGGGACAGATACGCAGTATTTT	CASSFRGTDTQYF
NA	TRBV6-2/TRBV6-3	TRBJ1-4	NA	TGTGCCAGCAGTTACTTTCGCGGGGGTGAAAAACTGTTTTTT	CASSYFRGGEKLFF
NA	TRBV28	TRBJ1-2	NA	TGTGCCAGCAGTTCGCTGGGCTTTTCTCGCTACACCTTC	CASSSLGFSRYTF
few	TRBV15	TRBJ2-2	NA	TGTGCCACCAGCAGAGATCGAGTCACCGGGGAGCTGTTTTTT	CATSRDRVTGELFF
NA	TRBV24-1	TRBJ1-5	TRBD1	TGTGCCACCAGTGACGGGGACAGGGGGGATCAGCCCCAGCATTTT	CATSDGDRGDQPQHF
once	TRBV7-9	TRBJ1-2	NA	TGTGCCAGCAGCGCAAAGGGGGTCGGCGGCTACACCTTC	CASSAKGVGGYTF
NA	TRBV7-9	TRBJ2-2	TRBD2	TGTGCCAGCAGCTCAAGCGGGGGACGCACCGGGGAGCTGTTTTTT	CASSSSGGRTGELFF
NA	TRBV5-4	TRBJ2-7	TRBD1	TGTGCCAGCATTGAGACAGGGGTATCTGGCGAGCAGTACTTC	CASIETGVSGEQYF
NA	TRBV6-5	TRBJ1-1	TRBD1	TGTGCCAGCATAAGGACAGGGATAATGAACACTGAAGCTTTCTTT	CASIRTGIMNTEAFF
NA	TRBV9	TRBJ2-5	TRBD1	TGTGCCAGCAACCAGGGGGACAGGGGGCTTAAGACCCAGTACTTC	CASNQGDRGLKTQYF
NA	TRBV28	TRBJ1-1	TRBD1	TGTGCCAGCAGTACCGGACAGGGCCCTAAGGAGAGGGCTTTCTTT	CASSTGQGPKERAFF
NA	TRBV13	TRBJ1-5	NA	TGTGCCAGCAGCTTAGGGGGGCAGGTAGACCCCCAGCATTTT	CASSLGGQVDPQHF
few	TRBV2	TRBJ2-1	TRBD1	TGTGCCAGCAGCGACAGGGAATACAATGAGCAGTTCTTC	CASSDREYNEQFF
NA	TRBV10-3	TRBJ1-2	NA	TGTGCCATCAGTGAGTCTGAGTTGGATGGCTACACCTTC	CAISESELDGYTF
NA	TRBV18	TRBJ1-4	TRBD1	TGTGCCAGCTCACCTCGTTTAGGGGGCGAAAATGAAAAACTGTTTTTT	CASSPRLGGENEKLFF
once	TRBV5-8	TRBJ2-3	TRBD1	TGTGCCAGCAGCGGGACAGCTAGCACAGATACGCAGTATTTT	CASSGTASTDTQYF
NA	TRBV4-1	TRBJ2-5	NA	TGCGCCAGCAGCGGTAGCGGACAAGAGACCCAGTACTTC	CASSGSGQETQYF
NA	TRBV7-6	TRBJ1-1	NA	TGTGCCAGCAGCTTAAATCAGGTCTTGAACACTGAAGCTTTCTTT	CASSLNQVLNTEAFF
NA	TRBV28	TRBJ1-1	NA	TGTGCCAGCAGTTTACTCCCCACAGGAGCGAATGAAGCTTTCTTT	CASSLLPTGANEAFF
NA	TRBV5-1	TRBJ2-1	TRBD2	TGCGCCAGCAGTGATCAAGCGGGAGGGCCGTTTGAGCAGTTCTTC	CASSDQAGGPFEQFF
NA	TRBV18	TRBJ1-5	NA	TGTGCCAGCTCATCGGACAGCCTCAATCAGCCCCAGCATTTT	CASSSDSLNQPQHF
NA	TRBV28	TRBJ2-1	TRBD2	TGTGCCAGCAGTTTGATCGGGGGGAATGAGCAGTTCTTC	CASSLIGGNEQFF
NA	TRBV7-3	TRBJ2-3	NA	TGTGCCAGCAGCTTACTCCGGGCCGGGAGCCTTGATACGCAGTATTTT	CASSLLRAGSLDTQYF
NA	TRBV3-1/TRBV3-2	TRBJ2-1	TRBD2	TGTGCCAGCAGCCAAAGGCTAGCGGGAGGGGATGAGCAGTTCTTC	CASSQRLAGGDEQFF
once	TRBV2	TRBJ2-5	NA	TGTGCCAGCAACCTTCTTAGAGAAGAGACCCAGTACTTC	CASNLLREETQYF
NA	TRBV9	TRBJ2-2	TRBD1	TGTGCCAGCAGCGTATCAGGGACAGGGTATGTCGGGGAGCTGTTTTTT	CASSVSGTGYVGELFF
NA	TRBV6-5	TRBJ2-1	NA	TGTGCCAGCAGTTACACGGAGCGAAATGAGCAGTTCTTC	CASSYTERNEQFF
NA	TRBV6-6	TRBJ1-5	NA	TGTGCCAGCATCTCACACAGGGTGTCCCAGCCCCAGCATTTT	CASISHRVSQPQHF
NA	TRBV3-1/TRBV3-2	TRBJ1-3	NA	TGTGCCAGCAGCCAAGAAGGGACTGGCTCTGGAAACACCATATATTTT	CASSQEGTGSGNTIYF
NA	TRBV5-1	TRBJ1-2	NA	TGCGCCAGCAGCTTGGGAACGACAGCTGCTAACTATGGCTACACCTTC	CASSLGTTAANYGYTF
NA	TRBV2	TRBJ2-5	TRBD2	TGTGCCAGCAAAACTAGCGGGATCCAAGAGACCCAGTACTTC	CASKTSGIQETQYF
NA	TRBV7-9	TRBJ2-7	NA	TGTGCCAGCAGCTCACAGGGAGTCGAGCAGTACTTC	CASSSQGVEQYF
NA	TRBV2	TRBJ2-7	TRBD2	TGTGCCAGCAAATTAGCGGGAAGTCACGAGCAGTACTTC	CASKLAGSHEQYF
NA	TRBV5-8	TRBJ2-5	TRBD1	TGTGCCAGCAGCTCGGGGTCAGGTCAGGGGGCCGGGGAGACCCAGTACTTC	CASSSGSGQGAGETQYF
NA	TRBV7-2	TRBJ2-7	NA	TGTGCCAGCAGCTCGAGCTCCTACGAGCAGTACTTC	CASSSSSYEQYF
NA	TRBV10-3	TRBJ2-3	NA	TGTGCCATCAGTGTCCAGGGCGACACAGATACGCAGTATTTT	CAISVQGDTDTQYF
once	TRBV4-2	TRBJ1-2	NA	TGTGCCAGCAGCCAAGACAGCTATGGCTACACCTTC	CASSQDSYGYTF
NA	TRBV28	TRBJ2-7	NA	TGTGCCAGCGAAACGCCTACTAGCCTCAACGAGCAGTACTTC	CASETPTSLNEQYF
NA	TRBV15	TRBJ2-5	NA	TGTGCCACCAGCGGAGGGGGGAGGGCCTCCCAAGAGACCCAGTACTTC	CATSGGGRASQETQYF
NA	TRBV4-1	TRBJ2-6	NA	TGCGCCAGCAGCCAAAGAGGGTCTGGGGCCAACGTCCTGACTTTC	CASSQRGSGANVLTF
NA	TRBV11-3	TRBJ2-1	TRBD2	TGTGCCAGCAGCTTAGGTAGCGGGGAGGTCAATGAGCAGTTCTTC	CASSLGSGEVNEQFF
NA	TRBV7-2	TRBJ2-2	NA	TGTGCCAGCAGCTTAGCGCAGGGGATGGGGGAGCTGTTTTTT	CASSLAQGMGELFF
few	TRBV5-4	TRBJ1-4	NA	TGTGCCAGCAGCTTGGTCGGCGGAGCTAATGAAAAACTGTTTTTT	CASSLVGGANEKLFF
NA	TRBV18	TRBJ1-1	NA	TGTGCCAGCTCACCAGCGGGGCAGAACACTGAAGCTTTCTTT	CASSPAGQNTEAFF
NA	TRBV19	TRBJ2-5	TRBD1	TGTGCCAGTAGTCAAACCGGGACAGGTTACCAAGAGACCCAGTACTTC	CASSQTGTGYQETQYF